This passage covers 2 T cell receptor beta chains from one sample sequenced in a study of cytomegalovirus exposure and HLA in healthy donors (dated by TCRdb to 2016 to 2017). Libraries were constructed by the immunoSEQ multiplex PCR assay. The multiplex PCR relied on a mix of 60 forward primers for TCR Vbeta segments and 13 reverse primers for TCR Jbeta segments. TCRdb provides this immuneACCESS table in a form limited to in-frame rearrangements. Some clones are lacking; in checked studies, under half of them reflect an unresolved V gene, and why the rest are absent is not known. This sample has under 200,000 clones in its table, and roughly 84% of those were observed once. The ten most abundant clones make up approximately 0.26% of the sample. What was sequenced was PBMCs. These receptors all come from a boy aged 10-17 years in good health and CMV-seronegative.

The chain couples TRBV6-6 to TRBJ2-7, with no clear D. There are 13 residues in the CDR3. V was clipped by 4 bases and J by 3 bases, with 10 bases between them. Per the germline V gene, CDR1 is MNHNY and CDR2 is SVGAGI (reference sequence). CDR3 sequence (DNA): TGTGCCAGCAGTTCCAACCCACTCTACGAGCAGTACTTC. Residues: CASSSNPLYEQYF.

The chain recombines TRBV2 with TRBJ2-5; tentative D call: TRBD2 (6 bases). Trimming shortened V by 4 bases and J by 5 bases, and 8 bases separated the two germline ends. Germline assignment: CDR1 SNHLY and CDR2 FYNNEI. The CDR3 length is 12 residues. The CDR3 reads CASSVGLETQYF. DNA for the CDR3: TGTGCCAGCAGTGTGGGACTTGAGACCCAGTACTTC.